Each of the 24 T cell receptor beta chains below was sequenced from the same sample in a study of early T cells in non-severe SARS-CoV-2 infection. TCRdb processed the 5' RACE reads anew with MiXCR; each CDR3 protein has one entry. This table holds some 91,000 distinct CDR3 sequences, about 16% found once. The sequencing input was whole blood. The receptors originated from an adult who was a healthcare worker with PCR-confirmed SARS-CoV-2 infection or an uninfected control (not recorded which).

CDR3 nucleotides: TGTGCCAGCAGTTTTAGGTTTGGGACTAGTATTGGCAATGAGCAGTTCTTC. Amino acids: CASSFRFGTSIGNEQFF. This chain uses TRBV27 with TRBJ2-1; 8 bases are shared with TRBD2. The CDR3 is 17 amino acids. The ends lost 3 bases at V and 6 bases at J; junction bases unmatched: 13. Germline-derived CDR1 and CDR2 are MNHEY and SMNVEV (reference sequence).

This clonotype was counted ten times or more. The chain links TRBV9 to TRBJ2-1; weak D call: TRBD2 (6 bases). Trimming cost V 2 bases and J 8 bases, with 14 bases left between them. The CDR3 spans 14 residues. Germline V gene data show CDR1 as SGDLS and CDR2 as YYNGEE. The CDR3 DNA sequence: TGTGCCAGCAGCGTTAGCGGTTCTGGAGATGAGCAGTTCTTC. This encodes CASSVSGSGDEQFF. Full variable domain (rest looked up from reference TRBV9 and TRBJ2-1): DSGVTQTPKHLITATGQRVTLRCSPRSGDLSVYWYQQSLDQGLQFLIQYYNGEERAKGNILERFSAQQFPDLHSELNLSSLELGDSALYFCASSVSGSGDEQFFGPGTRLTVL.

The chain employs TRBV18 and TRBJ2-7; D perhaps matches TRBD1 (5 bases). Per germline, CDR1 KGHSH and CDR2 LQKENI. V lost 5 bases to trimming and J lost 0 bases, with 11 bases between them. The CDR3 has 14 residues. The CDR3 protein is CASSTLDSSYEQYF. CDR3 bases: TGTGCCAGCTCAACCCTCGACAGCTCCTACGAGCAGTACTTC.

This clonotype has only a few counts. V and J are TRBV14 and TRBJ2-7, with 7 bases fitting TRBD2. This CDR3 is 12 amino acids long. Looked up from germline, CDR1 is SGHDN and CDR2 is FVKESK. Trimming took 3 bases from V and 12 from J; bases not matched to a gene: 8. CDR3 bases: TGTGCCAGCAGCCAGAGCGGGGCGCCCCGGTACTTC. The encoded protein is CASSQSGAPRYF.

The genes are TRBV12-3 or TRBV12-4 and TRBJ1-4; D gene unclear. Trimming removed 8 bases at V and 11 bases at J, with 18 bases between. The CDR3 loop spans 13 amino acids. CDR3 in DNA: TGTGCCAGCTCGGACGGATCCCTGAGTAAACTGTTTTTT. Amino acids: CASSDGSLSKLFF.

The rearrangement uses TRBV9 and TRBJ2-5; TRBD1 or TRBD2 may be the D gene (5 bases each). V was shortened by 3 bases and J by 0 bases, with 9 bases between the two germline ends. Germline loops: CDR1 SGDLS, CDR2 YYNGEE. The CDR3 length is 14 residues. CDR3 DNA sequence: TGTGCCAGCAGCGAGGGGACGGACCAAGAGACCCAGTACTTC. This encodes CASSEGTDQETQYF.

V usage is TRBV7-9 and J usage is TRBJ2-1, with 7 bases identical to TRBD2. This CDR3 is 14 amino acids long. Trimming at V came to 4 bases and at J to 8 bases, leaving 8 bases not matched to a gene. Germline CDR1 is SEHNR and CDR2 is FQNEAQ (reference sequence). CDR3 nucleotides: TGTGCCAGCAGCTGGGGGGGAGGCTTGGATGAGCAGTTCTTC. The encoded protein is CASSWGGGLDEQFF.

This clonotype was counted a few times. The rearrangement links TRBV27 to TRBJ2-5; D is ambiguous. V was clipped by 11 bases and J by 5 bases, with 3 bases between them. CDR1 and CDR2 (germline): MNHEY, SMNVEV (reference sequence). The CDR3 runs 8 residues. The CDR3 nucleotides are TGTGCCGGTGAGACCCAGTACTTC. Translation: CAGETQYF.

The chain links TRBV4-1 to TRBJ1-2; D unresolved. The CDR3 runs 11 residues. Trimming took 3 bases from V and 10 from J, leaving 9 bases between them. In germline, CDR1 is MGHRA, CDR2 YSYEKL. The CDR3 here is CASSQARLYTF. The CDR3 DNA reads TGCGCCAGCAGCCAGGCTCGGCTCTACACCTTC.

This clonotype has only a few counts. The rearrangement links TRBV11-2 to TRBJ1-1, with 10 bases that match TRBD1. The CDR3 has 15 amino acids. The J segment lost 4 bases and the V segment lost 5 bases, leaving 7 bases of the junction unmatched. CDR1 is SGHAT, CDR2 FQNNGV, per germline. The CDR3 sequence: CASSLTGGLGTEAFF. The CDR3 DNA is TGTGCCAGCAGCCTGACAGGGGGCCTGGGCACTGAAGCTTTCTTT.

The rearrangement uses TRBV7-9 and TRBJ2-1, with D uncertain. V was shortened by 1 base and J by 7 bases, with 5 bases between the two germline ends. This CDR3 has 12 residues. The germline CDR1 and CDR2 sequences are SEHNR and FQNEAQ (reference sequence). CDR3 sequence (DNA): TGTGCCAGCAGCTTAGTCGTGAATGAGCAGTTCTTC. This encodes CASSLVVNEQFF.

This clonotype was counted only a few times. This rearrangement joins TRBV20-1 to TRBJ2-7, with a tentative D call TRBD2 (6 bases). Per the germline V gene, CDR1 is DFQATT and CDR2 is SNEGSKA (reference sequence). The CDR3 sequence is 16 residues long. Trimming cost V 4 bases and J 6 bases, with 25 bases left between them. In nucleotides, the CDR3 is TGCAGTGCTACCCGGCGCTCGGGACTCCGGGGTCTCGAGCAGTACTTC. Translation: CSATRRSGLRGLEQYF.

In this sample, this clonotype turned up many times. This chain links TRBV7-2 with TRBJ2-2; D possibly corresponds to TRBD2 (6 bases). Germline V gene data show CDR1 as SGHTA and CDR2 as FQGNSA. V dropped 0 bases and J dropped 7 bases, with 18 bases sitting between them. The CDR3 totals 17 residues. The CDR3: CASSLAPWGGTDGELFF. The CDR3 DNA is TGTGCCAGCAGCTTAGCCCCTTGGGGAGGAACGGACGGGGAGCTGTTTTTT. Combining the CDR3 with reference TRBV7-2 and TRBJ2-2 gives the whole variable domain GAGVSQSPSNKVTEKGKDVELRCDPISGHTALYWYRQSLGQGLEFLIYFQGNSAPDKSGLPSDRFSAERTGGSVSTLTIQRTQQEDSAVYLCASSLAPWGGTDGELFFGEGSRLTVL.

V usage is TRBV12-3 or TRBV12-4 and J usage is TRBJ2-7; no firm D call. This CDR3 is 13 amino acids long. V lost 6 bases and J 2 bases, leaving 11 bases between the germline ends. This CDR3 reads CASSWTVTYEQYF. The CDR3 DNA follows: TGTGCCAGCAGCTGGACCGTAACCTACGAGCAGTACTTC.

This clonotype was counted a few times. For the CDR3, the DNA is TGTGCCAGCAGCCGGGAGGCTGAAGCTTTCTTT. This encodes CASSREAEAFF. This rearrangement joins TRBV28 to TRBJ1-1; the D is unclear. Germline V gene data show CDR1 as MDHEN and CDR2 as SYDVKM. The CDR3 has 11 residues. The V end lost 6 bases, the J end lost 6 bases, and 8 bases lay between the germline ends.

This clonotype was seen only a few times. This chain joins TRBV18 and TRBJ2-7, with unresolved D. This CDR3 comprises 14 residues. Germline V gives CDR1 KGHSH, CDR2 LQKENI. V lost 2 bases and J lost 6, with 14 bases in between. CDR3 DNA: TGTGCCAGCTCACCAGCTACGTTGGAAAGCGAGCAGTACTTC. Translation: CASSPATLESEQYF.

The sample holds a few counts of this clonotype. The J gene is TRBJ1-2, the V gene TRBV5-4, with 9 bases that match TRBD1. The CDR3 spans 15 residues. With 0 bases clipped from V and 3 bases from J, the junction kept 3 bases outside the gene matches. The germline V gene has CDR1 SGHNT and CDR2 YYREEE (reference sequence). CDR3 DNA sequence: TGTGCCAGCAGCTTGGCCGGGACAGGGTACTATGGCTACACCTTC. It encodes CASSLAGTGYYGYTF.

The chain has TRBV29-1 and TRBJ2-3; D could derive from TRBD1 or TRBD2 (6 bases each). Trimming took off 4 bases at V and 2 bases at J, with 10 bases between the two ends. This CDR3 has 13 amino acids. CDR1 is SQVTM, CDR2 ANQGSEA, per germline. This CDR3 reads CSVARGLTDTQYF. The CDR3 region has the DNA TGCAGCGTTGCACGGGGGCTCACAGATACGCAGTATTTT.

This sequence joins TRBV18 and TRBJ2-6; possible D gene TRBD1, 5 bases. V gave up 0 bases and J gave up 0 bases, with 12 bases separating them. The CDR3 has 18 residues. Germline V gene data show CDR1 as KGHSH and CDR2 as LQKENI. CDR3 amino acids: CASSPPNRKYSGANVLTF. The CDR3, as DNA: TGTGCCAGCTCACCACCGAACAGGAAATACTCTGGGGCCAACGTCCTGACTTTC. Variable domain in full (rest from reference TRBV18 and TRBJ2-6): NAGVMQNPRHLVRRRGQEARLRCSPMKGHSHVYWYRQLPEEGLKFMVYLQKENIIDESGMPKERFSAEFPKEGPSILRIQQVVRGDSAAYFCASSPPNRKYSGANVLTFGAGSRLTVL.

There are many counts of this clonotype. DNA of the CDR3: TGTGCCAGCACCCCCGGGTGGGGGGCGGCTAATGAAAAACTGTTTTTT. Translation: CASTPGWGAANEKLFF. The J gene is TRBJ1-4, the V gene TRBV12-3 or TRBV12-4, with D tentatively TRBD1 (6 bases). The CDR3 runs to 16 residues. The ends were cut back, 7 bases at V and 3 bases at J, with 18 bases in the middle.

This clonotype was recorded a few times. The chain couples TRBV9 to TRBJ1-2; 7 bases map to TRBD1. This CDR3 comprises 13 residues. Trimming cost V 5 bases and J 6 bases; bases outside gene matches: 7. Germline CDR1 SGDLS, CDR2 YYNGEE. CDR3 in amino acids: CASRGDSPDGYTF. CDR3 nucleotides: TGTGCCAGCAGGGGGGACAGTCCAGATGGCTACACCTTC.

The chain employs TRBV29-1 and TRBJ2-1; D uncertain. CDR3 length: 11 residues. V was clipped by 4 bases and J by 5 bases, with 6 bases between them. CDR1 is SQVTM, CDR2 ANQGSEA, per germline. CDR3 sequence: CSVVSDNEQFF. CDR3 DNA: TGCAGCGTTGTGTCCGACAATGAGCAGTTCTTC.

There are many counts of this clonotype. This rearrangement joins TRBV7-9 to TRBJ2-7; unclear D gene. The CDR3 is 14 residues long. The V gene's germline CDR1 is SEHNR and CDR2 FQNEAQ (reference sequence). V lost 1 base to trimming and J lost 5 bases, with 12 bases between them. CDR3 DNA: TGTGCCAGCAGCTTAGATGGACGAAAGGACGAGCAGTACTTC. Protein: CASSLDGRKDEQYF. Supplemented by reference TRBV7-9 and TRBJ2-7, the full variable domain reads DTGVSQNPRHKITKRGQNVTFRCDPISEHNRLYWYRQTLGQGPEFLTYFQNEAQLEKSRLLSDRFSAERPKGSFSTLEIQRTEQGDSAMYLCASSLDGRKDEQYFGPGTRLTVT.

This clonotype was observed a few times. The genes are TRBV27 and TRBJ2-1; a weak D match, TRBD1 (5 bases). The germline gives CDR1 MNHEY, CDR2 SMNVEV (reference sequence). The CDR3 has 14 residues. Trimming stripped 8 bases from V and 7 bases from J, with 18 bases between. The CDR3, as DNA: TGTGCCAGCTGGGGCCTCCGGGCCTCTAATGAGCAGTTCTTC. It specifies CASWGLRASNEQFF.